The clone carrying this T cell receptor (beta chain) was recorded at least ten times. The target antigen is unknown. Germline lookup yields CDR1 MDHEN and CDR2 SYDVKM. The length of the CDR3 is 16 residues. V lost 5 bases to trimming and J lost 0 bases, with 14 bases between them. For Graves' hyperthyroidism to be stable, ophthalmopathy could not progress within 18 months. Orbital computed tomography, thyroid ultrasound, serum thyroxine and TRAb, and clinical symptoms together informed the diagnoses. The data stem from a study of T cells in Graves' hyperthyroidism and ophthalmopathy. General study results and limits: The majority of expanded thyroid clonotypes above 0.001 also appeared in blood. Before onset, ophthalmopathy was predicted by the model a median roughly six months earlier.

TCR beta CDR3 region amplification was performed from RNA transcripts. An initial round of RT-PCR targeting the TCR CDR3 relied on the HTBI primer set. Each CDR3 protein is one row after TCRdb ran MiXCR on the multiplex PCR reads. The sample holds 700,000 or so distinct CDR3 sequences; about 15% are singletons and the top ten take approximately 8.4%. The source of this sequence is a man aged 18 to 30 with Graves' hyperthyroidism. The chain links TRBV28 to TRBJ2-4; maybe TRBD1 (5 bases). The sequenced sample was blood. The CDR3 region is CASSIRQTLAKNIQYF. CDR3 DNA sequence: TGTGCCAGCAGTATAAGACAGACCCTAGCCAAAAACATTCAGTACTTC.